This TCR beta chain is from a study of beta chain features in type 1 diabetes. Across the study: Age, gender, cell numbers and subset yield matched between patients and controls.

The entirety of the isolated RNA underwent reverse transcription, so expressed TCRB transcripts were sequenced. Profiling relied on immunoSEQ multiplex PCR, and the TCRdb table lists in-frame clones only, not all of them. The sample lists roughly 230,000 clones; over 9.5% were seen once. Trimming cost V 5 bases and J 2 bases; bases outside gene matches: 12. The CDR3 runs 16 residues. Germline-derived CDR1 and CDR2 are PRHDT and FYEKMQ (reference sequence). Each of the sorted populations had a purity greater than 98%. This clonotype originated in a woman aged 18 to 35 in good health. The J gene is TRBJ2-7, the V gene TRBV13, with 7 bases that match TRBD1. The sequenced material came from naive CD4+ T cells from blood. CDR3: CASSRTGWDSPYEQYF. The CDR3 bases are TGTGCCAGCAGCCGGACGGGATGGGACAGTCCCTACGAGCAGTACTTC.